The 10 T cell receptor beta chains given below trace back to one sample, sequenced in a study of T cells in Graves' hyperthyroidism and ophthalmopathy. Regions amplified from RNA transcripts were the TCR beta CDR3 regions. HTBI primers were the set used in a first-round RT-PCR of the TCR CDR3. TCRdb reprocessed the multiplex PCR reads with MiXCR, giving one entry per CDR3 protein. The table records under 400,000 distinct CDR3 sequences, more than 20% of them present only once. Sequenced: blood. The receptor set was obtained from a man aged 50-59 years with Graves' hyperthyroidism.

The chain links TRBV12-5 to TRBJ2-4, with 13 positions matching TRBD2. The CDR3 spans 16 residues. The junction had 5 bases not matched to a gene; V was cut back by 0 bases and J by 9 bases. Germline loops: CDR1 LGHNT, CDR2 FRNRAP. The CDR3 nucleotides read TGTGCTAGTGGTTTGGTACTAGCGGGAGGGCCTGGCATTCAGTACTTC. Its translation: CASGLVLAGGPGIQYF.

This clonotype was observed at least ten times. This sequence joins TRBV20-1 and TRBJ2-3, with TRBD2 identical over 11 bases. J gave up 4 bases and V 6 bases, and 6 bases lay outside the gene matches. This CDR3 has 14 residues. Germline loops: CDR1 DFQATT, CDR2 SNEGSKA (reference sequence). The CDR3 loop is CSANLAGGPDTQYF. Here the CDR3 DNA reads TGCAGTGCAAATCTAGCGGGAGGCCCAGATACGCAGTATTTT.

The rearrangement links TRBV27 to TRBJ2-1; TRBD2 aligns across 15 bases. CDR3 length: 18 residues. The ends lost 5 bases at V and 3 bases at J; junction bases unmatched: 8. Germline loops: CDR1 MNHEY, CDR2 SMNVEV (reference sequence). CDR3 bases: TGTGCCAGCAGTCCTCGGACTAGCGGGAGGGTCGGCTACAATGAGCAGTTCTTC. It encodes CASSPRTSGRVGYNEQFF.

The chain uses TRBV19 and TRBJ1-2; D perhaps matches TRBD1 (6 bases). Germline assignment: CDR1 LNHDA and CDR2 SQIVND (reference sequence). Between the trimmed V and J ends, which lost 5 bases and 7 bases, there was a span of 17 bases. This CDR3 spans 14 amino acids. CDR3 sequence: CASSERGGVFGYTF. CDR3 nucleotide sequence: TGTGCCAGTAGTGAGAGGGGGGGCGTTTTTGGCTACACCTTC.

The chain joins TRBV10-3 to TRBJ2-1, with 13 nucleotides matching TRBD2. After removal of 4 bases from V and 7 bases from J, the junction contained 7 bases not matched to a gene. This CDR3 is built from 16 residues. Per the germline V gene, CDR1 is ENHRY and CDR2 is SYGVKD. The CDR3 region is CAISGTSGRAVNEQFF. The CDR3 DNA reads TGTGCCATCAGTGGGACTAGCGGGAGAGCGGTGAATGAGCAGTTCTTC.

The sample holds many counts of this clonotype. The CDR3 nucleotides read TGTGCCAGCAGCTTAGGGCGCAGCCGCGGTGGTGAGCAGTACTTC. It specifies CASSLGRSRGGEQYF. The chain employs TRBV11-1 and TRBJ2-7; D is unclear. V was clipped by 1 base and J by 7 bases, with 17 bases between them. Germline-derived CDR1 and CDR2 are SGHAT and FQDESV (reference sequence). CDR3 size: 15 residues.

This clonotype was seen ten or more times. The chain is built from TRBV12-3 or TRBV12-4 and TRBJ2-7, with TRBD2 identical over 13 bases. The CDR3 is 15 amino acids. V lost 5 bases and J lost 5; bases outside the gene matches: 6. The CDR3 DNA reads TGTGCCAGCAGTCCGAGGACTAGCGGGAGAAACGAGCAGTACTTC. It codes for CASSPRTSGRNEQYF.

The count of this clonotype is one. The chain combines TRBV9 with TRBJ2-1; D unclear. Germline loops: CDR1 SGDLS, CDR2 YYNGEE. This CDR3 is built from 14 residues. The V end was cut by 0 bases, the J end by 5 bases, with 9 bases between. The DNA of the CDR3 is TGTGCCAGCAGCGTAGCTCCCGGTGACAATGAGCAGTTCTTC. This codes for CASSVAPGDNEQFF.

This clonotype was found once. A much larger clone differs from this one at a single base, so this may be a read error. V usage is TRBV3-1 and J usage is TRBJ2-1; 7 positions agree with TRBD2. Germline values: CDR1 LGHDT, CDR2 YNNKEL (reference sequence). The ends lost 4 bases at V and 9 bases at J; junction bases unmatched: 9. The CDR3 length is 14 residues. CDR3 loop: CASSRAAGVLEQFF. CDR3 sequence (DNA): TGTGCCAGCAGCCGAGCCGCGGGAGTGCTTGAGCAGTTCTTC.

This clonotype was picked up a small number of times. V gene TRBV5-1 combines with J gene TRBJ2-7; 7 positions agree with TRBD2. V gave up 3 bases and J gave up 3 bases; unmatched junction bases: 15. Germline V gene sequence: CDR1 SGHRS, CDR2 YFSETQ. This CDR3 contains 17 residues. The CDR3 is CASSSLPSGRARYEQYF. The CDR3 DNA reads as TGCGCCAGCAGCTCCCTGCCGTCGGGGAGGGCCCGCTACGAGCAGTACTTC. Looking up the rest from reference TRBV5-1 and TRBJ2-7 gives the full variable domain: KAGVTQTPRYLIKTRGQQVTLSCSPISGHRSVSWYQQTPGQGLQFLFEYFSETQRNKGNFPGRFSGRQFSNSRSEMNVSTLELGDSALYLCASSSLPSGRARYEQYFGPGTRLTVT.